These T cell receptor beta chains were read from a single sample in a study of blood T cell repertoires in COVID-19. The data were produced by immunoSEQ multiplex PCR, yet TCRdb's version contains in-frame clones alone and is incomplete. This table holds under 110,000 clones, around 80% found once. Material: peripheral blood. Receptor source: an elderly man with COVID-19, enrolled during active disease. CDR3s include the opening cysteine and the closing phenylalanine or tryptophan. The order of the fields is V gene, D gene, clone size, J gene, CDR3 protein, CDR3 DNA. The D gene is left open where the match is weak. Clone size is stated in some rows and not others, as once, few, many or a class when expanded.

TRBV27,TRBD2,-,TRBJ2-3,CASSLGKGLAFRRAQYF,TGTGCCAGCAGTTTGGGGAAGGGACTAGCCTTTCGTCGTGCGCAGTATTTT
TRBV6-4,-,once,TRBJ1-4,CAEGQRAVNEKLFF,TGTGCCGAAGGGCAGAGGGCAGTCAATGAAAAACTGTTTTTT
TRBV4-1,TRBD1,-,TRBJ1-2,CASSQAGQVLGYTF,TGCGCCAGCAGCCAGGCCGGACAGGTCCTTGGCTACACCTTC
TRBV28,TRBD2,-,TRBJ2-1,CASSLWTSGSPNEQFF,TGTGCCAGCAGTTTATGGACTAGCGGGAGTCCCAATGAGCAGTTCTTC
TRBV27,TRBD2,-,TRBJ2-3,CASSFTGAGVRTDTQYF,TGTGCCAGCAGTTTCACCGGAGCGGGAGTCAGGACAGATACGCAGTATTTT
TRBV5-1,-,-,TRBJ2-1,CASSLDNHNEQFF,TGCGCCAGCAGCTTGGACAACCACAATGAGCAGTTCTTC
TRBV19,TRBD2,-,TRBJ2-2,CASSMRDYANTGELFF,TGTGCCAGTAGTATGAGGGACTACGCGAACACCGGGGAGCTGTTTTTT
TRBV5-1,TRBD1,-,TRBJ1-4,CASSPTGGDEKLFF,TGCGCCAGCAGCCCGACAGGGGGGGATGAAAAACTGTTTTTT
TRBV15,TRBD1,few,TRBJ2-1,CATNGDRGSSNEQFF,TGTGCCACCAACGGAGACAGGGGGAGCTCCAATGAGCAGTTCTTC
TRBV6-5,-,-,TRBJ1-1,CASRLQLNTEAFF,TGTGCCAGCAGATTACAGCTGAACACTGAAGCTTTCTTT
TRBV28,TRBD2,-,TRBJ2-7,CASSPWTSGTPYYEQYF,TGTGCCAGCAGTCCGTGGACTAGCGGGACTCCTTATTACGAGCAGTACTTC
TRBV10-3,TRBD2,-,TRBJ2-5,CAISDASGYQETQYF,TGTGCCATCAGTGATGCTAGCGGGTACCAAGAGACCCAGTACTTC
TRBV5-4,TRBD1,-,TRBJ2-5,CASSSTGTVTQYF,TGTGCCAGCAGTTCGACAGGGACAGTGACCCAGTACTTC
TRBV6-2/TRBV6-3,-,-,TRBJ2-7,CASSLGIRELSGEQYF,TGTGCCAGCAGTTTGGGCATCCGGGAACTCTCGGGTGAGCAGTACTTC
TRBV7-9,TRBD2,-,TRBJ2-1,CASSLISGRASYYNEQFF,TGTGCCAGCAGCTTAATTAGCGGGAGGGCCTCCTACTACAATGAGCAGTTCTTC
TRBV4-2,TRBD2,few,TRBJ2-7,CASSQELAGGLGEQYF,TGTGCCAGCAGCCAAGAACTAGCGGGAGGGCTGGGCGAGCAGTACTTC
TRBV4-1,-,once,TRBJ2-7,CASSQFRGWEYEQYF,TGCGCCAGCAGCCAATTCCGGGGTTGGGAGTACGAGCAGTACTTC
TRBV2,TRBD1,-,TRBJ1-5,CASSRDSYQHF,TGTGCCAGCAGTCGGGACAGTTACCAGCATTTT
TRBV7-9,TRBD2,-,TRBJ2-3,CASSPPGGSGTDTQYF,TGTGCCAGCAGCCCTCCGGGGGGGTCCGGCACAGATACGCAGTATTTT
TRBV4-2,-,once,TRBJ2-3,CASSQGNRDPQTDTQYF,TGTGCCAGCAGCCAAGGCAACAGGGACCCCCAGACAGATACGCAGTATTTT
TRBV9,-,-,TRBJ2-4,CASSGQENIQYF,TGTGCCAGCAGCGGTCAGGAAAACATTCAGTACTTC
TRBV7-2,TRBD2,-,TRBJ2-1,CASSFTSDSYNEQFF,TGTGCCAGCAGTTTTACTAGCGACTCCTACAATGAGCAGTTCTTC